This T cell receptor beta chain stems from a study of shared clonotypes between healthy human individuals. Libraries were prepared by immunoSEQ multiplex PCR; TCRdb keeps only in-frame clonotypes and omits some of them. The repertoire has about 2.4 million clones, 93% of them found once; the top ten carry 0.36%. Material: naive CD4+ T cells from PBMCs. Subset in this sample: CD45RA+ positively selected. This clonotype originated in a man aged 18 to 30 in good health. Some clones in this sample may be carry-over from other donors' samples.

The CDR3 is CASSATGAETYNEQFF. The CDR3 coding sequence is TGTGCCAGCAGTGCTACAGGGGCTGAGACCTACAATGAGCAGTTCTTC. The V gene is TRBV2, the J gene TRBJ2-1; TRBD1 agrees at 7 bases. CDR3 length: 16 amino acids. Germline V gene lookup returns CDR1 SNHLY and CDR2 FYNNEI. Trimming took 4 bases from V and 2 from J; bases not matched to a gene: 8.